The clone carrying this TCR beta chain was found a few times. No antigen is known for it. A second PCR of 7 to 11 cycles used a sample-barcoded 5' primer and a J-beta primer mix. Each cDNA molecule was tagged by a template-switch adaptor with 12 random nucleotides. A single record per CDR3 protein comes from TCRdb applying MiXCR to the 5' RACE reads. The repertoire holds fewer than 900,000 distinct CDR3 sequences, with more than 40% as singletons. The data are from a study of blood T cells in healthy people across ages. Points from the study as a whole: Relative to aged donors, long-lived donors carried more naive CD4+ cells and displayed higher diversity.

CDR1 is KGHSH, CDR2 LQKENI, per germline. This CDR3 has 18 amino acids. The ends lost 1 base at V and 11 bases at J; junction bases unmatched: 22. This clonotype was obtained from a woman aged 55-70 years in good health. The sequencing input was blood. The chain joins TRBV18 to TRBJ2-5, with 7 bases matching TRBD2. This chain's CDR3 is CASSPLGGRLRAGNEQYF. CDR3 nucleotide sequence: TGTGCCAGCTCACCACTCGGCGGGAGATTGCGGGCTGGCAATGAGCAGTACTTC.